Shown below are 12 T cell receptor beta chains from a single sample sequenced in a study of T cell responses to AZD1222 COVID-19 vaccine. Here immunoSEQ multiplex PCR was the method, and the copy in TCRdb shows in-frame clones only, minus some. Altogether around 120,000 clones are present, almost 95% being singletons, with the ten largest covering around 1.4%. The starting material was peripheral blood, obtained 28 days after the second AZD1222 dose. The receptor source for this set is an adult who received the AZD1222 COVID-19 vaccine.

The CDR3 DNA sequence: TGTGCCAGCTCACCACCGTCAGGGTACGAGCAGTACTTC. It is translated as CASSPPSGYEQYF. J is TRBJ2-7 and V is TRBV18; TRBD1 might be the D (5 bases). Between the trimmed V and J ends, which lost 0 bases and 4 bases, there was a span of 7 bases. CDR3 length equals 13 residues. Looked up from germline, CDR1 is KGHSH and CDR2 is LQKENI.

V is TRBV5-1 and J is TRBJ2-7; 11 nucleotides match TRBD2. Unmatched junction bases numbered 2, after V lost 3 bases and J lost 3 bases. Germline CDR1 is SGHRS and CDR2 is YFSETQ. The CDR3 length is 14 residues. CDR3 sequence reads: CASSSGTSGYEQYF. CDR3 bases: TGCGCCAGCAGCTCCGGGACTAGCGGCTACGAGCAGTACTTC.

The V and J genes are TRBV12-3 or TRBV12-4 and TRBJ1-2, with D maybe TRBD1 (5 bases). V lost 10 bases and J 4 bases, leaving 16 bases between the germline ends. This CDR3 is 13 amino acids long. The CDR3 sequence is CATREDDRYGYTF. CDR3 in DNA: TGTGCCACCAGGGAAGATGATCGCTATGGCTACACCTTC.

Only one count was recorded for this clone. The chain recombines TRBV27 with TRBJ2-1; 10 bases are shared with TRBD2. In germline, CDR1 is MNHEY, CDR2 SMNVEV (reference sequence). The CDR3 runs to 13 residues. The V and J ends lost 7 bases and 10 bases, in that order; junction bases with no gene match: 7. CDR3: CASKLAGKGEQFF. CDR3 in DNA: TGTGCCAGCAAACTAGCGGGGAAAGGGGAGCAGTTCTTC.

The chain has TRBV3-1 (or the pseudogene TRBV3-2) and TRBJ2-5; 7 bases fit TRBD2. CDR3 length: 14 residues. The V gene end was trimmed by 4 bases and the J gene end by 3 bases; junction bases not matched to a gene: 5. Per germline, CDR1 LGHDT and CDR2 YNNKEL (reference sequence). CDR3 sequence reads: CASSPSLAEETQYF. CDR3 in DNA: TGTGCCAGCAGCCCCAGCCTAGCGGAAGAGACCCAGTACTTC.

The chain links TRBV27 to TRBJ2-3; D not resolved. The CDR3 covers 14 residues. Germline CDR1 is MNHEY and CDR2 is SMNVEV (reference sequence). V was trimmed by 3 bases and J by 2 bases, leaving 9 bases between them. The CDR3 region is CASSFIQNTDTQYF. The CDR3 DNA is TGTGCCAGCAGTTTTATTCAGAACACAGATACGCAGTATTTT.

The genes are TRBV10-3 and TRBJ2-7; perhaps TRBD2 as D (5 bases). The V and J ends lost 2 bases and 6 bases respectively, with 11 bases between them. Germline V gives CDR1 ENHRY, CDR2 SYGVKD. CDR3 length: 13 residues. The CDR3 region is CAISERGQLEQYF. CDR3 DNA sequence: TGTGCCATCAGTGAGCGCGGGCAGCTCGAGCAGTACTTC.

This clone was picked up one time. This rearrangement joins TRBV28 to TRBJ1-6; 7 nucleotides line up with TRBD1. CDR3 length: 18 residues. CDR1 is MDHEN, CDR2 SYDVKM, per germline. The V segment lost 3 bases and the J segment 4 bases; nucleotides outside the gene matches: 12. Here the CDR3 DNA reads TGTGCCAGCAGTTTGCCCCTGGACAGGCCCTATTATAATTCACCCCTCCACTTT. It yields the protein CASSLPLDRPYYNSPLHF.

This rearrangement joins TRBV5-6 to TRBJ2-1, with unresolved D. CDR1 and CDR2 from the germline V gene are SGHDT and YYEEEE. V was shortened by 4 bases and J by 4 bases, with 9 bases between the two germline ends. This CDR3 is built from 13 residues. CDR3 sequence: CASSVVAYNEQFF. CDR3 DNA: TGTGCCAGCAGCGTTGTGGCTTACAATGAGCAGTTCTTC.

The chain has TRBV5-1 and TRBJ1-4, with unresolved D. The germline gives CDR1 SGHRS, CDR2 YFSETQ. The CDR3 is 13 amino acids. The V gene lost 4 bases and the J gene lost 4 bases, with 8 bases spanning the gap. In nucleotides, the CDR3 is TGCGCCAGCAGCCCGGAGGTTAATGAAAAACTGTTTTTT. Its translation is CASSPEVNEKLFF. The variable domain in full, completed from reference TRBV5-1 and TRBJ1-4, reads KAGVTQTPRYLIKTRGQQVTLSCSPISGHRSVSWYQQTPGQGLQFLFEYFSETQRNKGNFPGRFSGRQFSNSRSEMNVSTLELGDSALYLCASSPEVNEKLFFGSGTQLSVL.

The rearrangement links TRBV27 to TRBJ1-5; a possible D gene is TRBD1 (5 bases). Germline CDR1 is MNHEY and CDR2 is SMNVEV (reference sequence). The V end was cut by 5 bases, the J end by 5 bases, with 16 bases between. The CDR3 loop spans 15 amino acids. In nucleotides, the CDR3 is TGTGCCAGCAGTCCTATACCGGGACTACATCAGCCCCAGCATTTT. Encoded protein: CASSPIPGLHQPQHF.

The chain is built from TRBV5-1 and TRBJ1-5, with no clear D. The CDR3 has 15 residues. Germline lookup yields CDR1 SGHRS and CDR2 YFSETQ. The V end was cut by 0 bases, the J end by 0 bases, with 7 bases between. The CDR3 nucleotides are TGCGCCAGCAGCTTGGAGGACCCTAGCAATCAGCCCCAGCATTTT. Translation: CASSLEDPSNQPQHF.